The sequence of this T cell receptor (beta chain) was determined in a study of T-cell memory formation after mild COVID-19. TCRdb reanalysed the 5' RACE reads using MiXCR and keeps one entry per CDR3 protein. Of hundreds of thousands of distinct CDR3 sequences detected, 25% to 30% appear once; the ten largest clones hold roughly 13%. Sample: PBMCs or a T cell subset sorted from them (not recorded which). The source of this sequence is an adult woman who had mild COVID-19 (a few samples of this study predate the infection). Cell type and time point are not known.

DNA for the CDR3: TGCAGCCAATCGGACGGCGGTGGTGAGCAGTTCTTC. Protein product: CSQSDGGGEQFF. The rearrangement links TRBV29-1 to TRBJ2-1, with no clear D. CDR3 length equals 12 residues. Between the trimmed V and J ends, which lost 8 bases and 9 bases, there was a span of 17 bases. Germline CDR1 SQVTM, CDR2 ANQGSEA.